The next 26 T cell receptor beta chains were all read from a single sample in a study of early T cells in non-severe SARS-CoV-2 infection. MiXCR, run by TCRdb on the 5' RACE reads, gives a single entry per CDR3 protein. Of tens of thousands of distinct CDR3 sequences listed, roughly 12% are singletons. The specimen sequenced was whole blood. The receptors come from an adult who was a healthcare worker with PCR-confirmed SARS-CoV-2 infection or an uninfected control (not recorded which).

The CDR3 sequence: CASSVRTTTGELFF. The CDR3 coding sequence is TGTGCCAGCAGTGTCCGGACAACCACCGGGGAGCTGTTTTTT. This sequence joins TRBV27 and TRBJ2-2; D may be TRBD1 (5 bases). Germline V gene sequence: CDR1 MNHEY, CDR2 SMNVEV (reference sequence). There are 14 residues in the CDR3. The V end was cut by 5 bases, the J end by 4 bases, with 11 bases between.

V is TRBV29-1 and J is TRBJ2-7; 8 bases line up with TRBD1. The V gene's germline CDR1 is SQVTM and CDR2 ANQGSEA. Trimming took 7 bases from V and 1 from J; bases not matched to a gene: 3. This CDR3 comprises 12 residues. In nucleotides, the CDR3 is TGCAGCGGTGGACAGGGTTCCTACGAGCAGTACTTC. It codes for CSGGQGSYEQYF.

This clonotype was counted ten times or more. The chain has TRBV29-1 and TRBJ1-1; D possibly corresponds to TRBD1 (5 bases). The CDR3 contains 14 residues. Looked up from germline, CDR1 is SQVTM and CDR2 is ANQGSEA. With 4 bases removed from V and 0 bases from J, the gap between germline ends came to 12 bases. In DNA, the CDR3 is TGCAGCGTTGTGGGCAGGGCAATGAACACTGAAGCTTTCTTT. This encodes CSVVGRAMNTEAFF.

This clonotype was recorded many times. V is TRBV29-1 and J is TRBJ2-7; 7 nucleotides agree with TRBD1. Germline V gene lookup returns CDR1 SQVTM and CDR2 ANQGSEA. Unmatched junction bases numbered 4, after V lost 3 bases and J lost 2 bases. The CDR3 totals 13 residues. CDR3 DNA: TGCAGCGTTGAGCAGGACAGGCCCTACGAGCAGTACTTC. It encodes CSVEQDRPYEQYF.

Many counts were recorded for this clonotype. CDR3 residues: CSARESGTDTQYF. As DNA, the CDR3 is TGCAGTGCTAGAGAAAGTGGCACAGATACGCAGTATTTT. V and J are TRBV20-1 and TRBJ2-3, with D unclear. Trimming took 0 bases from V and 1 from J, leaving 5 bases between them. This CDR3 comprises 13 residues. Germline V gene sequence: CDR1 DFQATT, CDR2 SNEGSKA (reference sequence).

This clonotype was seen ten or more times. This chain connects TRBV18 to TRBJ2-1, with 13 bases identical to TRBD2. V was clipped by 6 bases and J by 0 bases; unmatched bases: 11. The CDR3 length is 19 residues. Germline assignment: CDR1 KGHSH and CDR2 LQKENI. This CDR3 reads CASSTLGTSGIGSYNEQFF. CDR3 nucleotide sequence: TGTGCCAGCTCGACCCTCGGGACTAGCGGGATCGGCTCCTACAATGAGCAGTTCTTC.

This clonotype was counted at least ten times. V usage is TRBV10-3 and J usage is TRBJ2-1; 10 bases are shared with TRBD2. V was clipped by 2 bases and J by 0 bases; unmatched bases: 4. The CDR3 is 17 amino acids. Germline CDR1 and CDR2: ENHRY and SYGVKD. The CDR3: CAISETSGTSSYNEQFF. The CDR3 bases are TGTGCCATCAGTGAGACTAGCGGGACCAGCTCCTACAATGAGCAGTTCTTC.

This clonotype has only a few counts. V gene TRBV24-1 combines with J gene TRBJ2-7; D might be TRBD1 or TRBD2, each matching 6 bases. Germline assignment: CDR1 KGHDR and CDR2 SFDVKD. This CDR3 has 14 amino acids. V was pared by 3 bases and J by 5 bases, with 13 bases between. In DNA form, the CDR3 reads TGTGCCACCAGTGATCTCCACGGGGGCCACGAGCAGTACTTC. It yields the protein CATSDLHGGHEQYF.

This clonotype has at least ten counts. The chain has TRBV11-2 and TRBJ2-2; D is unclear. V was cut by 5 bases and J by 0 bases, with 10 bases left in between. Germline V gene sequence: CDR1 SGHAT, CDR2 FQNNGV. The CDR3 has 15 residues. CDR3 nucleotides: TGTGCCAGCAGCCTCACCGTCCCGAACACCGGGGAGCTGTTTTTT. Translation: CASSLTVPNTGELFF.

The chain recombines TRBV9 with TRBJ2-5; D perhaps matches TRBD1 (5 bases). V was clipped by 1 base and J by 5 bases, with 12 bases between them. This CDR3 is 14 amino acids long. Germline V lookup: CDR1 SGDLS, CDR2 YYNGEE. This CDR3 is CASSVPGAGETQYF. CDR3 DNA: TGTGCCAGCAGCGTACCTGGGGCAGGGGAGACCCAGTACTTC.

This clonotype has only a few counts. The gene calls are TRBV9 and TRBJ1-1, with a possible D match to TRBD1 (6 bases). Trimming left V 0 bases short and J 0 bases short, with 15 bases between. Looked up from germline, CDR1 is SGDLS and CDR2 is YYNGEE. The CDR3 has 17 residues. The CDR3 protein is CASSVEGEGPLNTEAFF. DNA of the CDR3: TGTGCCAGCAGCGTAGAGGGGGAGGGGCCTCTGAACACTGAAGCTTTCTTT.

This clonotype appeared a few times. The chain employs TRBV7-6 and TRBJ2-7; 10 nucleotides agree with TRBD2. With 5 bases clipped from V and 0 bases from J, the junction kept 7 bases outside the gene matches. The germline V gene encodes CDR1 SGHVS and CDR2 FNYEAQ. The CDR3 totals 16 residues. The CDR3 region is CASSLLSGRGSYEQYF. The CDR3 DNA is TGTGCCAGCAGCCTCCTCAGCGGGAGGGGCTCCTACGAGCAGTACTTC.

CDR3 residues: CASSLSQIAGDTQYF. CDR3 DNA sequence: TGTGCCAGCAGCCTGAGCCAGATAGCGGGAGATACGCAGTATTTT. The chain joins TRBV7-2 to TRBJ2-3; 7 bases fit TRBD2. Losses at the gene ends were 5 bases for V and 5 bases for J; bases not matched to a gene: 10. Germline CDR1 SGHTA, CDR2 FQGNSA. The CDR3 contains 15 residues. Based on the CDR3 plus reference TRBV7-2 and TRBJ2-3, the full variable domain is GAGVSQSPSNKVTEKGKDVELRCDPISGHTALYWYRQSLGQGLEFLIYFQGNSAPDKSGLPSDRFSAERTGGSVSTLTIQRTQQEDSAVYLCASSLSQIAGDTQYFGPGTRLTVL.

This clonotype appeared many times. This chain links TRBV30 with TRBJ2-3; the match to TRBD1 covers 7 bases. CDR1 and CDR2 from the germline V gene are GTSNPN and SVGIG (reference sequence). The CDR3 runs 14 residues. Trimming cost V 2 bases and J 0 bases; bases outside gene matches: 2. The CDR3 reads CAWSTGDSTDTQYF. The DNA of the CDR3 is TGTGCCTGGAGTACAGGGGATAGCACAGATACGCAGTATTTT.

This clonotype was observed a handful of times. This chain joins TRBV6-6 and TRBJ2-5; D gene uncertain. The CDR3 consists of 12 residues. Trimming pared 7 bases from V and 1 base from J, leaving 7 bases between. Germline assignment: CDR1 MNHNY and CDR2 SVGAGI (reference sequence). The CDR3 loop is CASTGSQETQYF. CDR3 bases: TGTGCCAGCACCGGCAGCCAAGAGACCCAGTACTTC.

The rearrangement joins TRBV29-1 to TRBJ1-1; TRBD1 might be the D (5 bases). Germline CDR1 reads SQVTM; CDR2 reads ANQGSEA. Trimming removed 6 bases from V and 1 base from J, with 12 bases in between. The length of the CDR3 is 13 residues. This chain's CDR3 is CSVMHTGNTEAFF. The CDR3 DNA reads as TGCAGCGTGATGCATACAGGGAACACTGAAGCTTTCTTT.

The V gene is TRBV11-2, the J gene TRBJ1-1, with no clear D. This CDR3 spans 12 amino acids. The germline gives CDR1 SGHAT, CDR2 FQNNGV. Between the trimmed V and J ends, which lost 5 bases and 6 bases, there was a span of 10 bases. The CDR3 DNA sequence: TGTGCCAGCAGCGACCCACCCCCTGAAGCTTTCTTT. Translated, it gives CASSDPPPEAFF.

There are many counts of this clonotype. The chain combines TRBV29-1 with TRBJ1-1; D is undetermined. V lost 6 bases to trimming and J lost 3 bases, with 8 bases between them. The CDR3 loop spans 11 amino acids. Germline V gene sequence: CDR1 SQVTM, CDR2 ANQGSEA. DNA of the CDR3: TGCAGCGTCTCAATATACACTGAAGCTTTCTTT. Its translation: CSVSIYTEAFF.

This clonotype came up many times. The chain has TRBV12-3 or TRBV12-4 and TRBJ2-5, with TRBD2 matching 7 bases. After removal of 6 bases from V and 5 bases from J, the junction contained 6 bases not matched to a gene. This CDR3 is built from 13 residues. Here the CDR3 reads CASRGGARETQYF. The CDR3 nucleotides read TGTGCCAGCAGGGGAGGGGCTCGGGAGACCCAGTACTTC.

This clonotype was detected many times. The chain employs TRBV7-2 and TRBJ2-5; D call uncertain. Deletions cut 3 bases from V and 3 bases from J, with 8 bases between. CDR3 length: 13 residues. The germline V gene encodes CDR1 SGHTA and CDR2 FQGNSA. The CDR3 is CASSFRSEETQYF. DNA of the CDR3: TGTGCCAGCAGCTTCCGCAGTGAAGAGACCCAGTACTTC.

V usage is TRBV7-9 and J usage is TRBJ1-3; the D is unclear. This CDR3 has 13 amino acids. The germline V gene has CDR1 SEHNR and CDR2 FQNEAQ (reference sequence). Trimming removed 1 base from V and 6 bases from J, with 7 bases in between. The CDR3 DNA follows: TGTGCCAGCAGCTTAGGGGGAGCAAACACCATATATTTT. It yields the protein CASSLGGANTIYF.

V is TRBV10-3 and J is TRBJ2-7; unclear D gene. The CDR3 runs 13 residues. V lost 2 bases, J lost 1 base, and 6 bases lay in between. Germline V CDR1 and CDR2: ENHRY, SYGVKD. CDR3 nucleotides: TGTGCCATCAGTGAGGCACCGTCCTACGAGCAGTACTTC. Amino acid sequence: CAISEAPSYEQYF.

Remarks on this clonotype: This sequence may be a read error, since a much larger clone differs from it by one base. The rearrangement joins TRBV12-3 or TRBV12-4 to TRBJ1-6; D gene uncertain. The CDR3 extends over 13 amino acids. V lost 6 bases and J lost 9, with 12 bases in between. The CDR3 loop is CASSPLSGSPLHF. The CDR3 region has the DNA TGTGCCAGCAGCCCTTTATCGGGTTCACCCCTCCACTTT.

This clonotype was seen a handful of times. The gene calls are TRBV9 and TRBJ1-1; D not resolved. With 0 bases removed from V and 4 bases from J, the gap between germline ends came to 13 bases. CDR1 is SGDLS and CDR2 is YYNGEE in the germline V gene. The CDR3 loop spans 15 amino acids. CDR3: CASSVGPGAITEAFF. The CDR3 DNA reads TGTGCCAGCAGCGTAGGTCCAGGAGCCATCACTGAAGCTTTCTTT.

The sample holds many counts of this clonotype. The gene calls are TRBV28 and TRBJ2-3, with D perhaps matching TRBD1 or TRBD2 (6 bases each). CDR1 is MDHEN, CDR2 SYDVKM, per germline. There are 13 residues in the CDR3. V was clipped by 5 bases and J by 9 bases, with 15 bases between them. The CDR3 spells CASSPPTRGTQYF. CDR3 DNA: TGTGCCAGCAGTCCCCCGACTAGGGGGACGCAGTATTTT.

The chain carries TRBV4-1 and TRBJ2-1; a weak D match, TRBD2 (5 bases). CDR1 is MGHRA, CDR2 YSYEKL, per germline. Deletions cut 3 bases from V and 7 bases from J, with 13 bases between. This CDR3 has 14 amino acids. This CDR3 is CASSHAGVGNEQFF. The CDR3 nucleotides are TGCGCCAGCAGCCATGCGGGCGTGGGAAATGAGCAGTTCTTC.